This TCR beta chain was captured by sequencing in a study of cytomegalovirus exposure and HLA in healthy donors. Study-level points and caveats: A later analysis linked about 17,000 TCR beta sequences to HLA alleles at 0.05 false discovery rate.

PCR employed 60 Vbeta and 13 Jbeta primers. The data were produced by immunoSEQ multiplex PCR, yet TCRdb's version contains in-frame clones alone and is incomplete. The sample includes roughly 160,000 clones, roughly four fifths of them seen just once. Note on this clone: Antigen unknown.

CDR1 and CDR2 (germline): KGHSH, LQKENI. The CDR3 extends over 15 amino acids. The V end was cut by 1 base, the J end by 1 base, with 10 bases between. V usage is TRBV18 and J usage is TRBJ1-1; perhaps TRBD1 as D (5 bases). The sequence was collected from a man aged 45 to 65 in good health and CMV-seropositive. The sample comprised PBMCs. CDR3: CASSPLSQGNTEAFF. CDR3 DNA sequence: TGTGCCAGCTCACCACTAAGTCAGGGGAACACTGAAGCTTTCTTT. The full variable domain, its missing parts supplied by reference TRBV18 and TRBJ1-1, is NAGVMQNPRHLVRRRGQEARLRCSPMKGHSHVYWYRQLPEEGLKFMVYLQKENIIDESGMPKERFSAEFPKEGPSILRIQQVVRGDSAAYFCASSPLSQGNTEAFFGQGTRLTVV.